These 21 T cell receptor beta chains came from one sample sequenced in a study of T cell repertoires in cytomegalovirus infection. TCRdb recomputed calls from the reads with MiXCR, one row per CDR3 protein. The sample includes some 350,000 distinct CDR3 sequences, around 18% of them seen just once. The sequencing sample was made of PBMCs. These receptors were collected from a human donor in good health (CMV status not recorded). Some clones in this sample may be carry-over from other donors' samples.

In this sample, this clonotype turned up many times. The J gene is TRBJ2-5, the V gene TRBV7-6; 11 nucleotides align to TRBD2. V shed 1 base, J shed 2 bases, and the junction held 3 bases outside the gene matches. There are 16 residues in the CDR3. Germline CDR1 SGHVS, CDR2 FNYEAQ. CDR3 bases: TGTGCCAGCAGCTTAGGGACTAGCGGGTTACAAGAGACCCAGTACTTC. Its protein is CASSLGTSGLQETQYF.

This clonotype was counted ten times or more. This rearrangement joins TRBV19 to TRBJ1-5; D might be TRBD1 (5 bases). This CDR3 has 17 residues. The germline V gene has CDR1 LNHDA and CDR2 SQIVND (reference sequence). Trimming took 4 bases from V and 4 from J, leaving 20 bases between them. This CDR3 reads CASSTLGGRNVNQPQHF. Here the CDR3 DNA reads TGTGCCAGTAGTACCCTGGGGGGACGAAACGTGAATCAGCCCCAGCATTTT.

In this sample, this clonotype turned up a few times. In DNA form, the CDR3 reads TGTGCCAGCAGTTTAGTAGGGGTAGATGGCTACACCTTC. Translating it yields CASSLVGVDGYTF. The rearrangement joins TRBV28 to TRBJ1-2; TRBD1 might be the D (5 bases). Germline CDR1 and CDR2: MDHEN and SYDVKM. This CDR3 comprises 13 residues. The germline V and J ends were trimmed by 2 bases and 6 bases, with 10 bases remaining between them.

This clonotype was found a few times. This chain links TRBV30 with TRBJ2-2; 7 bases line up with TRBD2. The CDR3 length is 14 residues. V dropped 3 bases and J dropped 6; count of bases not matched to a gene: 7. Germline CDR1 is GTSNPN and CDR2 is SVGIG (reference sequence). CDR3 sequence (DNA): TGTGCCTGGAGGGGAGGGGTGTTCCCCGGGGAGCTGTTTTTT. Protein: CAWRGGVFPGELFF.

Many counts were recorded for this clonotype. The V gene is TRBV7-2, the J gene TRBJ1-4, with TRBD1 matching over 8 bases. Germline V gives CDR1 SGHTA, CDR2 FQGNSA. The CDR3 is 15 amino acids. The trim removed 3 bases at V and 7 bases at J, leaving 7 bases unmatched. In nucleotides, the CDR3 is TGTGCCAGCAGCTTGGGGGCAGGGGGCGGTGAAAAACTGTTTTTT. Protein: CASSLGAGGGEKLFF.

This clonotype was counted ten times or more. The gene calls are TRBV11-2 and TRBJ1-2, with TRBD1 matching over 8 bases. The germline gives CDR1 SGHAT, CDR2 FQNNGV. The CDR3 loop spans 13 amino acids. The V gene end was trimmed by 5 bases and the J gene end by 7 bases; junction bases not matched to a gene: 6. The CDR3 is CASSPTGVSGYTF. The CDR3 region has the DNA TGTGCCAGCAGCCCGACAGGGGTTTCTGGCTACACCTTC. The variable domain in full, with the rest retrieved from reference TRBV11-2 and TRBJ1-2, is EAGVAQSPRYKIIEKRQSVAFWCNPISGHATLYWYQQILGQGPKLLIQFQNNGVVDDSQLPKDRFSAERLKGVDSTLKIQPAKLEDSAVYLCASSPTGVSGYTFGSGTRLTVV.

Note on this clonotype: As the CDR3 is not closed by the conserved phenylalanine or tryptophan, this likely results from a read error. This chain links TRBV10-1 with TRBJ2-1, with D maybe TRBD2 (5 bases). This CDR3 spans 17 amino acids. Germline assignment: CDR1 WNHNN and CDR2 SYGVQD (reference sequence). Trimming stripped 0 bases from V and 3 bases from J, with 15 bases between. CDR3 protein: CASSESGLTRGYNEQFI. CDR3 nucleotide sequence: TGCGCCAGCAGTGAGTCGGGCCTTACTCGGGGCTACAATGAGCAGTTCATC.

As concerns this clonotype: One end of the junction fails to match germline, which may point to a read error. The chain combines TRBV3-1 with TRBJ2-2; D gene unclear. This CDR3 is 14 amino acids long. CDR1 and CDR2 from the germline V gene are LGHDT and YNNKEL (reference sequence). CDR3 DNA: TGTGCAAGCACGGCGAGAGGGAACACCGGGGAGCTGTTTTTT. Translation: CASTARGNTGELFF.

The sample holds many counts of this clonotype. The chain is built from TRBV6-2 or TRBV6-3 and TRBJ2-1; 7 bases are a match to TRBD2. V shed 2 bases, J shed 5 bases, and the junction held 15 bases outside the gene matches. The germline V gene encodes CDR1 MNHEY and CDR2 SVGEGT. CDR3 size: 18 residues. CDR3 in DNA: TGTGCCAGCAGTTACACACCCCGGGACTACAAACCCGACAATGAGCAGTTCTTC. Protein: CASSYTPRDYKPDNEQFF.

Ten or more counts support this clonotype. This chain uses TRBV28 with TRBJ2-1; tentative D call: TRBD2 (5 bases). In germline, CDR1 is MDHEN, CDR2 SYDVKM. This CDR3 is built from 11 residues. Trimming stripped 6 bases from V and 8 bases from J, with 8 bases between. The CDR3 region is CASRLRDEQFF. The CDR3 nucleotides read TGTGCCAGCAGGCTGAGGGATGAGCAGTTCTTC.

The chain couples TRBV19 to TRBJ1-5; D is unclear. The germline CDR1 and CDR2 sequences are LNHDA and SQIVND (reference sequence). This CDR3 spans 12 amino acids. V was cut by 10 bases and J by 5 bases, with 12 bases left in between. CDR3 region: CATSLRDQPQHF. In DNA form, the CDR3 reads TGTGCCACCTCCCTAAGGGATCAGCCCCAGCATTTT.

This chain joins TRBV5-4 and TRBJ2-7, with 8 bases identical to TRBD1. The germline CDR1 and CDR2 sequences are SGHNT and YYREEE (reference sequence). The CDR3 loop spans 13 amino acids. V was clipped by 3 bases and J by 5 bases; unmatched bases: 4. The CDR3 spells CASSSTGAHEQYF. The CDR3 DNA is TGTGCCAGCAGCTCGACAGGGGCCCACGAGCAGTACTTC. Full variable domain (remainder filled in from reference TRBV5-4 and TRBJ2-7): ETGVTQSPTHLIKTRGQQVTLRCSSQSGHNTVSWYQQALGQGPQFIFQYYREEENGRGNFPPRFSGLQFPNYSSELNVNALELDDSALYLCASSSTGAHEQYFGPGTRLTVT.

The CDR3: CAISETSGTGVETQYF. CDR3 coding DNA: TGTGCCATCAGTGAGACCTCCGGGACAGGCGTTGAGACCCAGTACTTC. The chain has TRBV10-3 and TRBJ2-5, with 8 bases that match TRBD1. The germline V gene has CDR1 ENHRY and CDR2 SYGVKD. The CDR3 contains 16 residues. The V segment lost 2 bases and the J segment 5 bases; nucleotides outside the gene matches: 10.

The rearrangement links TRBV7-2 to TRBJ2-5; 7 positions match TRBD2. This CDR3 spans 16 amino acids. The trim removed 5 bases at V and 5 bases at J, leaving 14 bases unmatched. The germline V gene encodes CDR1 SGHTA and CDR2 FQGNSA. CDR3 in DNA: TGTGCCAGCAGCACAACCGGGACTACCGGGGGGGAGACCCAGTACTTC. It specifies CASSTTGTTGGETQYF.

This clonotype was seen only a few times. The V call is TRBV4-2, the J call TRBJ2-7, with TRBD2 matching over 13 bases. The length of the CDR3 is 16 residues. Germline V gene lookup returns CDR1 LGHNA and CDR2 YNFKEQ. V shed 0 bases, J shed 5 bases, and the junction held 4 bases outside the gene matches. CDR3 nucleotides: TGTGCCAGCAGCCAAGACCAACTAGCGGGGGGGCACGAGCAGTACTTC. As protein: CASSQDQLAGGHEQYF.

This clonotype was counted many times. The chain employs TRBV7-2 and TRBJ1-4; 8 bases line up with TRBD1. V lost 6 bases and J lost 10; bases outside the gene matches: 10. There are 14 residues in the CDR3. The V gene's germline CDR1 is SGHTA and CDR2 FQGNSA. DNA for the CDR3: TGTGCCAGCAGAATGCCAGGGGGCGGCGGAAAACTGTTTTTT. Translated, it gives CASRMPGGGGKLFF.

This clonotype was seen a few times. The rearrangement links TRBV25-1 to TRBJ2-5; maybe TRBD2 (6 bases). V was cut by 1 base and J by 1 base, with 13 bases left in between. The CDR3 spans 16 residues. Germline CDR1 is MGHDK and CDR2 is SYGVNS. Written as DNA, the CDR3 is TGTGCCAGCAGTGAATTCTCTGCGGGACCCCAAGAGACCCAGTACTTC. Translating it yields CASSEFSAGPQETQYF.

On this clonotype: Here the CDR3 omits its conserved ending phenylalanine or tryptophan, so a read error is the likely source. This rearrangement joins TRBV15 to TRBJ1-5, with D possibly being TRBD1 (6 bases). V lost 1 base, J lost 1 base, and 8 bases lay in between. CDR3 length: 15 amino acids. Germline V gives CDR1 LNHNV, CDR2 YYDKDF (reference sequence). As DNA, the CDR3 is TGTGCCACCAGCAGAGCCGGGACAAGCAATCAGCCCCAGCATCTT. It specifies CATSRAGTSNQPQHL.

This clonotype was seen at least ten times. V is TRBV6-1 and J is TRBJ1-1, with 9 positions matching TRBD1. Germline CDR1 reads MNHNS; CDR2 reads SASEGT. V lost 5 bases, J lost 3 bases, and 4 bases stayed unmatched. The CDR3 is 14 residues long. The CDR3 coding sequence is TGTGCCAGCAGTTCCGGACAGGGGTACACTGAAGCTTTCTTT. It specifies CASSSGQGYTEAFF.

This clonotype showed up many times. The rearrangement links TRBV12-3 or TRBV12-4 to TRBJ1-5; TRBD1 might be the D (5 bases). The CDR3 is 14 residues long. V lost 2 bases, J lost 3 bases, and 8 bases lay in between. This chain's CDR3 is CASSLRQNNQPQHF. Written as DNA, the CDR3 is TGTGCCAGCAGTTTAAGACAGAACAATCAGCCCCAGCATTTT.

This clonotype has a handful of counts. The chain employs TRBV7-9 and TRBJ2-1, with 11 nucleotides matching TRBD2. The CDR3 is 22 amino acids. J gave up 2 bases and V 1 base, and 19 bases lay outside the gene matches. Looked up from germline, CDR1 is SEHNR and CDR2 is FQNEAQ (reference sequence). CDR3 DNA sequence: TGTGCCAGCAGCTTAGAGAATGGTCTGGGACAGGGACTAGCGGAAGCCTACAATGAGCAGTTCTTC. Amino acid sequence: CASSLENGLGQGLAEAYNEQFF.